This passage covers 18 T cell receptor beta chains from one sample sequenced in a study of T cell responses to AZD1222 COVID-19 vaccine. Using immunoSEQ multiplex PCR, the repertoire was profiled, and TCRdb retains in-frame clones only, with some absent. Here the sample spans about 26,000 clones, about 90% being singletons. Sample: peripheral blood, taken 28 days after the second AZD1222 dose. The receptors were sampled from an adult who received the AZD1222 COVID-19 vaccine.

The V and J genes are TRBV12-3 or TRBV12-4 and TRBJ1-2; D might be TRBD1 (6 bases). The length of the CDR3 is 13 residues. V lost 6 bases, J lost 7 bases, and 15 bases lay in between. The CDR3 sequence: CASRIQGWSGYTF. Here the CDR3 DNA reads TGTGCCAGCAGGATACAGGGTTGGTCTGGCTACACCTTC.

The chain has TRBV5-4 and TRBJ1-1, with D possibly matching TRBD1 (5 bases). V was shortened by 4 bases and J by 1 base, with 11 bases between the two germline ends. Germline V gene sequence: CDR1 SGHNT, CDR2 YYREEE (reference sequence). The length of the CDR3 is 14 residues. CDR3 loop: CASSMNGGNTEAFF. In nucleotides, the CDR3 is TGTGCCAGCAGCATGAATGGGGGGAACACTGAAGCTTTCTTT.

The chain is built from TRBV7-9 and TRBJ2-1; D could derive from TRBD1 or TRBD2 (5 bases each). The germline V and J ends were trimmed by 1 base and 6 bases, with 16 bases remaining between them. The V gene's germline CDR1 is SEHNR and CDR2 FQNEAQ (reference sequence). CDR3 length equals 16 residues. In DNA form, the CDR3 reads TGTGCCAGCAGCTTAGAGTTTGAACGGGGCGGCAATGAGCAGTTCTTC. The encoded protein is CASSLEFERGGNEQFF. Using reference TRBV7-9 and TRBJ2-1 for the parts outside the CDR3, the full variable domain is DTGVSQNPRHKITKRGQNVTFRCDPISEHNRLYWYRQTLGQGPEFLTYFQNEAQLEKSRLLSDRFSAERPKGSFSTLEIQRTEQGDSAMYLCASSLEFERGGNEQFFGPGTRLTVL.

This chain links TRBV20-1 with TRBJ1-2; D remains ambiguous. V lost 4 bases, J lost 4 bases, and 7 bases lay in between. Germline V gene sequence: CDR1 DFQATT, CDR2 SNEGSKA (reference sequence). The CDR3 covers 11 residues. CDR3 region: CSANSVYGYTF. The CDR3 nucleotides read TGCAGTGCTAACAGCGTCTATGGCTACACCTTC.

The rearrangement joins TRBV5-1 to TRBJ2-7; TRBD2 might be the D (5 bases). This CDR3 comprises 13 residues. Germline lookup yields CDR1 SGHRS and CDR2 YFSETQ. V was cut by 0 bases and J by 9 bases, with 13 bases left in between. CDR3 in DNA: TGCGCCAGCAGCTTGGGGACTCCTACGGGGCAGTACTTC. Translation gives CASSLGTPTGQYF. Together with reference TRBV5-1 and TRBJ2-7, the CDR3 gives the full variable domain: KAGVTQTPRYLIKTRGQQVTLSCSPISGHRSVSWYQQTPGQGLQFLFEYFSETQRNKGNFPGRFSGRQFSNSRSEMNVSTLELGDSALYLCASSLGTPTGQYFGPGTRLTVT.

The J gene is TRBJ2-6, the V gene TRBV5-1; 11 bases line up with TRBD1. The V gene's germline CDR1 is SGHRS and CDR2 YFSETQ. Germline trimming cut 4 bases from V and 3 bases from J; bases unmatched to any gene: 6. The CDR3 sequence is 17 residues long. The CDR3 region has the DNA TGCGCCAGCAGCCCCGGACAGGGGGCAGGTGGGGCCAACGTCCTGACTTTC. As protein: CASSPGQGAGGANVLTF.

This chain connects TRBV4-3 to TRBJ1-1, with 8 bases aligning to TRBD1. The CDR3 runs to 14 residues. Germline CDR1 reads LGHNA; CDR2 reads YSLEER. Trimming cost V 5 bases and J 7 bases; bases outside gene matches: 9. The CDR3 sequence is CASSTGQGVGEAFF. The CDR3 DNA follows: TGCGCCAGCAGCACTGGACAGGGAGTGGGTGAAGCTTTCTTT.

The gene calls are TRBV7-2 and TRBJ2-6, with a tentative D call TRBD1 (6 bases). V lost 0 bases, J lost 4 bases, and 16 bases lay in between. The CDR3 sequence is 18 residues long. Germline CDR1 is SGHTA and CDR2 is FQGNSA. The CDR3: CASSLAPHRVPGANVLTF. As DNA, the CDR3 is TGTGCCAGCAGCTTAGCACCACACAGGGTCCCCGGGGCCAACGTCCTGACTTTC.

The rearrangement uses TRBV10-3 and TRBJ1-3; the D gene is possibly TRBD1 (5 bases). Germline V gene lookup returns CDR1 ENHRY and CDR2 SYGVKD. The V and J ends lost 6 bases and 4 bases respectively, with 16 bases between them. The length of the CDR3 is 15 residues. CDR3: CAIRHDQGEGNTIYF. CDR3 nucleotide sequence: TGTGCCATCAGACACGATCAGGGCGAGGGAAACACCATATATTTT.

The DNA of the CDR3 is TGTGCCAGTAGTCCTCCGGACAGGGGGGCCAATCAGCCCCAGCATTTT. It encodes CASSPPDRGANQPQHF. The J gene is TRBJ1-5, the V gene TRBV19; 10 nucleotides line up with TRBD1. The CDR3 spans 16 residues. From germline, CDR1 is LNHDA and CDR2 SQIVND (reference sequence). V was pared by 5 bases and J by 3 bases, with 7 bases of the junction left unmatched. The whole variable domain, remainder taken from reference TRBV19 and TRBJ1-5, is DGGITQSPKYLFRKEGQNVTLSCEQNLNHDAMYWYRQDPGQGLRLIYYSQIVNDFQKGDIAEGYSVSREKKESFPLTVTSAQKNPTAFYLCASSPPDRGANQPQHFGDGTRLSIL.

The CDR3 DNA reads TGTGCCAGCAGCATACACGGGGGACCCTACGAGCAGTACTTC. Protein: CASSIHGGPYEQYF. The chain has TRBV7-2 and TRBJ2-7; D is perhaps TRBD2 (6 bases). The CDR3 spans 14 residues. With 5 bases removed from V and 2 bases from J, the gap between germline ends came to 13 bases. The germline CDR1 and CDR2 sequences are SGHTA and FQGNSA.

V is TRBV24-1 and J is TRBJ1-1; D remains unclear. Trimming took 2 bases from V and 1 from J, leaving 10 bases between them. The CDR3 totals 15 residues. CDR1 is KGHDR and CDR2 is SFDVKD in the germline V gene. This CDR3 is CATSDSRTGNTEAFF. The CDR3 DNA is TGTGCCACCAGTGATTCAAGGACGGGGAACACTGAAGCTTTCTTT.

This clone appeared a single time. The genes are TRBV6-1 and TRBJ2-2; either TRBD1 or TRBD2 may supply D (6 bases each). The CDR3 totals 16 residues. The germline gives CDR1 MNHNS, CDR2 SASEGT. V was clipped by 4 bases and J by 4 bases, with 16 bases between them. In DNA form, the CDR3 reads TGTGCCAGCAGTGCATGGGGGGCAGCGGGCACCGGGGAGCTGTTTTTT. Translating gives CASSAWGAAGTGELFF.

Only a few counts were recorded for this clone. The chain links TRBV7-2 to TRBJ1-2, with 10 nucleotides matching TRBD1. The CDR3 totals 15 residues. Trimming took 5 bases from V and 4 from J; bases not matched to a gene: 7. Germline CDR1 is SGHTA and CDR2 is FQGNSA. The CDR3 region is CASSTRQGAGYGYTF. The CDR3, as DNA: TGTGCCAGCAGCACTAGACAGGGGGCAGGCTATGGCTACACCTTC.

The CDR3 DNA follows: TGTGCCAGTAGTAGGAGGACAGGGGCGAACACTGAAGCTTTCTTT. Protein: CASSRRTGANTEAFF. V usage is TRBV19 and J usage is TRBJ1-1, with 9 bases fitting TRBD1. V lost 4 bases to trimming and J lost 1 base; unmatched junction nucleotides: 4. Germline CDR1 is LNHDA and CDR2 is SQIVND (reference sequence). This CDR3 has 15 amino acids. Together with reference TRBV19 and TRBJ1-1, the CDR3 gives the full variable domain: DGGITQSPKYLFRKEGQNVTLSCEQNLNHDAMYWYRQDPGQGLRLIYYSQIVNDFQKGDIAEGYSVSREKKESFPLTVTSAQKNPTAFYLCASSRRTGANTEAFFGQGTRLTVV.

This chain connects TRBV10-3 to TRBJ1-2; D uncertain. The CDR3 totals 13 residues. In germline, CDR1 is ENHRY, CDR2 SYGVKD. Trimming stripped 0 bases from V and 4 bases from J, with 6 bases between. The DNA for the CDR3 is TGTGCCATCAGTGAGTCGGTAGGCTATGGCTACACCTTC. Translation gives CAISESVGYGYTF.

This chain uses TRBV7-8 with TRBJ2-7; 9 nucleotides agree with TRBD1. The V and J ends lost 5 bases and 4 bases, in that order; junction bases with no gene match: 6. The CDR3 is 14 residues long. Germline lookup yields CDR1 SGHVS and CDR2 FQNEAQ. CDR3 sequence: CASSLQGAKYEQYF. CDR3 DNA sequence: TGTGCCAGCAGCCTACAGGGGGCGAAGTACGAGCAGTACTTC.

The sample holds a few counts of this clone. CDR3 region: CASSLVQGVGEQFF. For the CDR3, the DNA is TGCGCCAGCAGCTTGGTACAGGGGGTAGGTGAGCAGTTCTTC. The V gene is TRBV5-1, the J gene TRBJ2-1; 8 bases agree with TRBD1. This CDR3 contains 14 residues. The V gene end was trimmed by 0 bases and the J gene end by 9 bases; junction bases not matched to a gene: 5. The germline gives CDR1 SGHRS, CDR2 YFSETQ.